The present T cell receptor (beta chain) was sequenced within a study of human T cells and chemical hapten exposure. This CDR3 region has 14 residues. The V and J ends lost 5 bases and 9 bases respectively, with 19 bases between them. Looked up from germline, CDR1 is SEHNR and CDR2 is FQNEAQ (reference sequence). Using its own MiXCR run on the 5' RACE reads, TCRdb lists one record per CDR3 protein. The sample has more than 75,000 distinct CDR3 sequences, around 15% seen once. It was from unfractionated whole blood that total RNA was extracted. The clonotype comes from a female donor in good health. V gene TRBV7-9 combines with J gene TRBJ2-5; perhaps TRBD2 as D (6 bases). The CDR3 loop is CASSPVVVGSPQYF. CDR3 DNA: TGTGCCAGCAGCCCAGTCGTCGTCGGGAGTCCCCAGTACTTC.